Listed below are T cell receptor beta chains from one sample, sequenced in a study of shared clonotypes between healthy human individuals. Clones were read by immunoSEQ multiplex PCR, and TCRdb kept only the in-frame ones, dropping some. The repertoire has millions of clones, 85% to 95% of them found once; the top ten carry more than 1.5%. Sequenced: naive CD8+ T cells from PBMCs. The receptor source for this set is a young man in good health. Some clones in this sample may be carry-over from other donors' samples. Both conserved end residues are part of each CDR3. The D gene is left open where the match is weak. The size of a clone is reported for some rows only, either as once, few or many, or as a class for expanded clones.

d_call	clone_size	v_call	j_call	cdr3_length	cdr3_aa	cdr3_nt
TRBD2	NA	TRBV5-1	TRBJ2-5	17	CASGRTSGRASRETQYF	TGCGCCAGCGGGAGAACTAGCGGGAGGGCCAGTCGAGAGACCCAGTACTTC
TRBD2	NA	TRBV7-8	TRBJ2-7	15	CASSYGGTSYYEQYF	TGTGCCAGCAGCTATGGGGGGACTAGCTACTACGAGCAGTACTTC
TRBD2	NA	TRBV27	TRBJ2-7	14	CASSPLAAGDEQYF	TGTGCCAGCAGCCCCCTAGCGGCTGGAGACGAGCAGTACTTC
NA	NA	TRBV6-5	TRBJ1-1	13	CASRSAQTVEAFF	TGTGCCAGCAGGTCGGCTCAGACAGTTGAAGCTTTCTTT
TRBD2	once	TRBV11-3	TRBJ2-1	14	CASSGTSGYNEQFF	TGTGCCAGCAGCGGGACTAGCGGGTACAATGAGCAGTTCTTC
NA	NA	TRBV6-1	TRBJ2-3	16	CASSELMASATDTQYF	TGTGCCAGCAGTGAATTGATGGCTAGCGCCACAGATACGCAGTATTTT
TRBD2	NA	TRBV11-2	TRBJ2-3	19	CASSPDALAGDPSTDTQYF	TGTGCCAGCAGCCCGGACGCTTTAGCGGGAGACCCTAGCACAGATACGCAGTATTTT
NA	NA	TRBV4-1	TRBJ1-2	14	CASSPVGDASGYTF	TGCGCCAGCAGCCCGGTGGGTGACGCGAGCGGCTACACCTTC
TRBD2	NA	TRBV4-1	TRBJ2-7	15	CASSQPTSGRVEQYF	TGCGCCAGCAGCCAACCTACTAGCGGGAGGGTCGAGCAGTACTTC
NA	NA	TRBV25-1	TRBJ2-7	15	CASTPRRGGTHEQYF	TGTGCCAGCACCCCCCGGCGTGGGGGAACCCACGAGCAGTACTTC
NA	NA	TRBV5-6	TRBJ2-5	15	CASSSTEGQQETQYF	TGTGCCAGCAGCTCAACAGAAGGACAACAAGAGACCCAGTACTTC
TRBD1	NA	TRBV29-1	TRBJ1-2	14	CSVEDRGLSYGYTF	TGCAGCGTTGAAGACAGGGGGCTGTCCTATGGCTACACCTTC
NA	NA	TRBV27	TRBJ2-2	14	CASSSYSNTGELFF	TGTGCCAGCAGTTCCTACTCAAACACCGGGGAGCTGTTTTTT
NA	NA	TRBV9	TRBJ1-1	16	CASSVGKDRMNTEAFF	TGTGCCAGCAGCGTAGGGAAGGATCGCATGAACACTGAAGCTTTCTTT
TRBD1	NA	TRBV10-2	TRBJ1-1	14	CASSHRGDFNEAFF	TGCGCCAGCAGCCACAGGGGGGACTTCAATGAAGCTTTCTTT
NA	NA	TRBV6-5	TRBJ2-7	13	CASSYSLGYEQYF	TGTGCCAGCAGTTACTCTTTGGGCTACGAGCAGTACTTC
NA	NA	TRBV19	TRBJ1-5	15	CATASRITGNQPQHF	TGTGCCACAGCATCGCGAATCACGGGCAATCAGCCCCAGCATTTT
NA	NA	TRBV7-9	TRBJ2-7	12	CASSLHTDDQYF	TGTGCCAGCAGCTTACATACAGACGATCAGTACTTC
NA	NA	TRBV4-1	TRBJ2-7	14	CASSQRRASYEQYF	TGCGCCAGCAGCCAACGGCGGGCCTCCTACGAGCAGTACTTC
NA	NA	TRBV28	TRBJ2-7	14	CASIGAGVPYEQYF	TGTGCCAGCATCGGGGCAGGGGTACCCTACGAGCAGTACTTC
TRBD1	few	TRBV7-9	TRBJ2-2	16	CASSPYRGLGTGELFF	TGTGCCAGCAGCCCCTACAGGGGGCTAGGCACCGGGGAGCTGTTTTTT
NA	NA	TRBV28	TRBJ1-1	14	CASSHDRMNTEAFF	TGTGCCAGCAGTCATGACAGAATGAACACTGAAGCTTTCTTT
TRBD1	NA	TRBV5-6	TRBJ2-5	15	CASSVLTGSQETQYF	TGTGCCAGCAGCGTATTGACAGGGAGCCAAGAGACCCAGTACTTC
NA	NA	TRBV4-1	TRBJ2-1	15	CASSVDRLSYNEQFF	TGCGCCAGCAGCGTTGACAGACTCTCCTACAATGAGCAGTTCTTC
TRBD2	NA	TRBV6-6	TRBJ2-5	16	CASSYPGLAEQETQYF	TGTGCCAGCAGTTACCCGGGACTAGCGGAACAAGAGACCCAGTACTTC
NA	once	TRBV11-2	TRBJ1-1	18	CASSPRTAVPPMNTEAFF	TGTGCCAGCAGCCCCAGGACGGCCGTCCCTCCTATGAACACTGAAGCTTTCTTT
TRBD2	NA	TRBV9	TRBJ2-3	16	CASSAPGTSGSDTQYF	TGTGCCAGCAGCGCACCCGGGACTAGCGGCTCAGATACGCAGTATTTT
NA	NA	TRBV7-9	TRBJ1-3	16	CASSFAGPSSGNTIYF	TGTGCCAGCAGCTTCGCGGGACCCAGCTCTGGAAACACCATATATTTT
NA	NA	TRBV27	TRBJ1-5	14	CASSFTGSNQPQHF	TGTGCCAGCAGTTTCACGGGGAGCAATCAGCCCCAGCATTTT
NA	NA	TRBV5-5	TRBJ2-7	14	CASSLDRGWYEQYF	TGTGCCAGCAGCTTGGATCGTGGGTGGTACGAGCAGTACTTC
TRBD2	NA	TRBV27	TRBJ2-7	13	CASSPGGRYEQYF	TGTGCCAGCAGTCCGGGAGGACGATACGAGCAGTACTTC
NA	NA	TRBV2	TRBJ1-6	14	CASDTADGNSPLHF	TGTGCCAGCGATACGGCCGACGGGAATTCACCCCTCCACTTT
TRBD1	NA	TRBV10-3	TRBJ2-3	14	CAISGDRDTDTQYF	TGTGCCATCAGTGGGGACAGGGACACAGATACGCAGTATTTT
NA	NA	TRBV4-1	TRBJ2-2	17	CASSQQSGRVIAGELFF	TGCGCCAGCAGCCAACAAAGCGGCAGGGTCATCGCCGGGGAGCTGTTTTTT
NA	NA	TRBV5-1	TRBJ2-7	14	CASSIGGTAYEQYF	TGCGCCAGCAGCATTGGGGGGACAGCCTACGAGCAGTACTTC
NA	NA	TRBV19	TRBJ2-1	13	CASSPGGYNEQFF	TGTGCCAGTAGCCCAGGCGGCTACAATGAGCAGTTCTTC
TRBD1	NA	TRBV28	TRBJ1-3	13	CASSLGTGPTIYF	TGTGCCAGCAGTCTCGGGACAGGGCCAACCATATATTTT
NA	NA	TRBV7-8	TRBJ2-1	15	CASSLWGTSYNEQFF	TGTGCCAGCAGCTTATGGGGGACCTCCTACAATGAGCAGTTCTTC
NA	NA	TRBV18	TRBJ1-1	18	CASSFREGTLERRTEAFF	TGTGCCAGCTCGTTCCGGGAGGGGACCCTCGAACGACGTACTGAAGCTTTCTTT
TRBD1	NA	TRBV28	TRBJ2-7	17	CASSGNYDRGNSYEQYF	TGTGCCAGCAGTGGGAACTATGACAGGGGGAACTCCTACGAGCAGTACTTC
TRBD1	NA	TRBV5-1	TRBJ1-1	13	CASSWGQGIEAFF	TGCGCCAGCAGCTGGGGACAGGGGATTGAAGCTTTCTTT
NA	NA	TRBV6-6	TRBJ1-5	15	CASRSLEEGTTPQHF	TGTGCCAGCAGGTCTTTAGAGGAAGGGACGACGCCCCAGCATTTT
NA	NA	TRBV28	TRBJ1-1	14	CASSVGSYGREAFF	TGTGCCAGCTCGGTGGGCAGTTACGGACGTGAAGCTTTCTTT
TRBD1	NA	TRBV7-6	TRBJ1-2	13	CASSAGQGYGYTF	TGTGCCAGCAGCGCGGGACAGGGCTATGGCTACACCTTC
NA	NA	TRBV4-1	TRBJ2-1	14	CASSQLEGRNEQFF	TGCGCCAGCAGCCAATTGGAAGGGAGGAATGAGCAGTTCTTC
NA	NA	TRBV28	TRBJ2-7	13	CASRSGTPGEQYF	TGTGCCAGCAGATCCGGGACCCCGGGGGAGCAGTACTTC
NA	NA	TRBV6-5	TRBJ2-1	16	CASSFGPLARNREQFF	TGTGCCAGCAGTTTTGGCCCACTAGCCCGTAATCGTGAGCAGTTCTTC
NA	NA	TRBV2	TRBJ1-1	15	CASKQGPVMNTEAFF	TGTGCCAGCAAGCAGGGGCCAGTCATGAACACTGAAGCTTTCTTT
NA	NA	TRBV7-2	TRBJ2-1	19	CASSLESRGLARGYNEQFF	TGTGCCAGCAGCTTAGAGTCGAGGGGATTGGCCCGGGGTTACAATGAGCAGTTCTTC
NA	NA	TRBV13	TRBJ2-3	16	CASSLGRHPRTDTQYF	TGTGCCAGCAGCTTAGGCCGACATCCCCGCACAGATACGCAGTATTTT
NA	NA	TRBV19	TRBJ1-4	15	CASSNLRIDGEKLFF	TGTGCCAGTTCCAATCTTCGGATAGACGGTGAAAAACTGTTTTTT
NA	NA	TRBV2	TRBJ2-7	11	CASSAVYEQYF	TGTGCCAGCAGTGCGGTCTACGAGCAGTACTTC
NA	few	TRBV28	TRBJ1-1	13	CASSFEGNTEAFF	TGTGCCAGCAGTTTTGAGGGGAACACTGAAGCTTTCTTT
NA	NA	TRBV12-5	TRBJ2-2	22	CASGLVPVSQLYRSPNTGELFF	TGTGCTAGTGGTTTGGTACCGGTAAGCCAACTCTACAGATCCCCGAACACCGGGGAGCTGTTTTTT
NA	NA	TRBV20-1	TRBJ2-1	11	CSARSVLEQFF	TGCAGTGCTCGCTCGGTGCTAGAGCAGTTCTTC
NA	NA	TRBV6-5	TRBJ2-7	13	CASSYHGGYEQYF	TGTGCCAGCAGTTACCACGGGGGCTACGAGCAGTACTTC
NA	NA	TRBV19	TRBJ1-1	12	CASSIPGTEAFF	TGTGCCAGTAGTATCCCAGGAACTGAAGCTTTCTTT